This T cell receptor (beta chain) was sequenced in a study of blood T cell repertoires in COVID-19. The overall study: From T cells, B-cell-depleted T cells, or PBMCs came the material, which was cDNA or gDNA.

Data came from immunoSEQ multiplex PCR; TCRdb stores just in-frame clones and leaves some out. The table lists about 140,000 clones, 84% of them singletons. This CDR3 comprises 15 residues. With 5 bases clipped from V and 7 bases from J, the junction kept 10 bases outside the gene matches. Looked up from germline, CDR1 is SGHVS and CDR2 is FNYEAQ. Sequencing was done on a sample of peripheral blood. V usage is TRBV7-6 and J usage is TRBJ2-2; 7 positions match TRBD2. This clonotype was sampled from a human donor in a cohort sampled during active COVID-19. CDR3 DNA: TGTGCCAGCAGCCGGCGGGACTCGGGAGGCGGGGAGCTGTTTTTT. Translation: CASSRRDSGGGELFF.